This TCR beta chain was recorded in a study of T cells in Graves' hyperthyroidism and ophthalmopathy (dated by TCRdb to between 2018 and 2020). Regarding the study in general: Peripheral blood was sampled at the time of initial diagnosis, prior to any treatment. The paper describes TCR Vbeta CDR3 sequencing of some 130 peripheral blood samples, made up of around 41 ophthalmopathy patients, some 80 hyperthyroidism patients and 17 progressor patients. To identify TCR V-J signatures that set the groups apart, the researchers used a discovery cohort of 100 patients, made up of 40 to 45 with Graves' ophthalmopathy and around 58 with stable Graves' hyperthyroidism. The 100 discovery patients were divided at random into training and test sets in a 7:3 ratio. The study also compared thyroid tissue and blood T-cell repertoires from a handful of Graves' hyperthyroidism patients. An independent validation cohort of about 19 hyperthyroidism patients and 17 patients who later progressed to ophthalmopathy tested prospective prediction of ophthalmopathy. After blood sampling, hyperthyroidism patients were treated with methimazole at a starting dose of 30 mg daily, and ophthalmopathy patients were treated with high-dose intravenous methylprednisolone.

A patient counted as having stable Graves' hyperthyroidism if no progression to ophthalmopathy occurred over 18 months of follow-up. Hyperthyroidism patients were newly diagnosed, with disease duration under 2 months, and aged 18 to 65 years. Exclusion was applied to patients with uncontrolled infections, other autoimmune diseases, pregnancy or lactation. Diagnoses were based on clinical symptoms, serum thyroxine and TRAb, thyroid ultrasound and orbital computed tomography. PBMCs were isolated from about 10 ml of fresh peripheral blood by Ficoll-Paque density gradient centrifugation. Trizol reagent was used to extract total RNA, and RNA quality was then checked on an Agilent 2100 Bioanalyzer. The full study reports these points: Most expanded thyroid clonotypes (frequency above 0.001) were also found in blood, which suggests that blood repertoires may mirror thyroid immune responses. No statistical method was used to fix the sample size in advance, and group allocation was not hidden from the investigators. During validation, the model predicted progression to ophthalmopathy a median of approximately 6.5 months ahead of onset, with 70.59% sensitivity and roughly 72% specificity. In cross-validation, a model built on a 13 V-J signature told ophthalmopathy apart from stable hyperthyroidism with just under 90% sensitivity and around 81% specificity, and in testing the same model reached 80%/75%.

The germline V gene yields MNHNS for CDR1 and SASEGT for CDR2. V is shortened by 5 bases, J by 5 bases, and the region joining them spans 9 bases. The CDR3 contains 12 residues, cysteine and phenylalanine counted. CDR3 DNA is the only sequence kept; it has 36 bases, read in frame from the first base. Amplification of TCR beta CDR3 regions was carried out from RNA transcripts. For the first round of RT-PCR on the TCR CDR3, the HTBI primer set was used together with the Qiagen OneStep RT-PCR kit. A second multiplex PCR round built the libraries, followed by size selection and purification. Sequencing of the libraries was done on an Illumina HiSeq2000 using paired-end 100 bp reads. From the authors' description of their analysis: SOAPnuke was used to process the raw data, throwing out any read that contained adapters or uncalled bases, had a mean Phred below 15, or lacked an exact constant-primer or identifier match. High-quality paired reads were merged with COPE v1.2.5, and unique nucleotide sequences were defined as clonotypes. Clonotypes were aligned to IMGT TRBV, TRBD and TRBJ reference segments using MiTCR v1.1. The analysis was restricted to V-J combinations with a frequency above 0.0001, which together covered 99% to 99.2% of the repertoires. A TCS score was defined as the ratio of F50 (clonal expansion) to E x V (chaos), with BLOSUM62-based TCRdist applied between CDR3 peptides within each V-J. Welch's t-statistics and random forest reduced 500 to 550 V-J features to 10 to 15, which were used in a naive Bayes classifier (R e1071). TCRdb ran its own pipeline on the public reads, namely fastp trimming at Q25 and MiXCR clone calling, and kept in-frame beta chains. Under each unique CDR3 protein, matching rows form one entry showing the most common genes and DNA. TCRdb's processing, not the authors' own work, is the source of the V and J calls. The sample profile shows around 450,000 distinct CDR3 sequences; roughly 15% of them were found once. Clones ranked in the top ten supply around 5.3% of the sample.

This clonotype has a count of ten or more. Its antigen remains undetermined. Base qualities were left out, and no much larger clone turns up one base away. This receptor was identified in a woman aged 18-30 years with Graves' hyperthyroidism. The chain is assembled from TRBV6-1 and TRBJ2-5; no D segment can be confidently identified. Source material: blood. The nucleotide sequence reads TGTGCCAGCAGTCCGGATACCGAGACCCAGTACTTC. This translates into CASSPDTETQYF.